The clone carrying this T cell receptor beta chain was seen only once. Its specificity is not known. The sample belongs to a study of cytomegalovirus exposure and HLA in healthy donors. Study results and caveats: In vitro data verified three CMV-associated chains as specific for CMV antigens. The study recorded around 160 TCR beta chains that were cytomegalovirus-associated.

TCRdb keeps only in-frame clones here, not all; method: immunoSEQ multiplex PCR. The repertoire holds around 150,000 clones, with roughly 89% as singletons. This CDR3 region has 19 residues. V lost 3 bases and J lost 0, with 21 bases in between. CDR1 and CDR2 from the germline V gene are KGHSH and LQKENI. The specimen was PBMCs. This TCR came from a woman younger than 30 in good health and CMV-seropositive. V is TRBV18 and J is TRBJ2-4; D is perhaps TRBD2 (5 bases). The CDR3 sequence is CASSPNPLRARVAKNIQYF. In DNA form, the CDR3 reads TGTGCCAGCTCACCGAACCCCTTGCGGGCGCGGGTAGCCAAAAACATTCAGTACTTC. The full variable domain, completed using reference TRBV18 and TRBJ2-4, is NAGVMQNPRHLVRRRGQEARLRCSPMKGHSHVYWYRQLPEEGLKFMVYLQKENIIDESGMPKERFSAEFPKEGPSILRIQQVVRGDSAAYFCASSPNPLRARVAKNIQYFGAGTRLSVL.